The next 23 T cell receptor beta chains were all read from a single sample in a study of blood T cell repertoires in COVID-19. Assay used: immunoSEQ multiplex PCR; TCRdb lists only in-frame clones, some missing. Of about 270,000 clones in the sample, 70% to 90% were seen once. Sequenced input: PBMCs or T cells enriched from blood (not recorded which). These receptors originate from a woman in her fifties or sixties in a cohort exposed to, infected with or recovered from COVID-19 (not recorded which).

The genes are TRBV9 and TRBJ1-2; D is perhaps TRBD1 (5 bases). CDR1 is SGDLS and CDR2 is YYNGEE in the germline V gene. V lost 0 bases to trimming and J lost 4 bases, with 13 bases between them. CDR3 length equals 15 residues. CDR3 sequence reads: CASSVDWQGIYGYTF. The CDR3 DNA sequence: TGTGCCAGCAGCGTAGATTGGCAGGGAATCTATGGCTACACCTTC.

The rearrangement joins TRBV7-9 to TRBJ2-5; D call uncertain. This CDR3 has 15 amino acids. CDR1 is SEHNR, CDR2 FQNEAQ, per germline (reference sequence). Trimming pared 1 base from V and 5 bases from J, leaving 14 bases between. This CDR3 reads CASSLVTPRRETQYF. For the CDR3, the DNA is TGTGCCAGCAGCTTAGTCACCCCCCGTCGGGAGACCCAGTACTTC.

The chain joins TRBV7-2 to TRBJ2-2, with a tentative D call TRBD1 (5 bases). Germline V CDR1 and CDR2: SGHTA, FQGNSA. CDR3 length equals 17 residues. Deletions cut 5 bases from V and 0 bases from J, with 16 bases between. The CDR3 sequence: CASSRSRVYANTGELFF. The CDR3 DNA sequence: TGTGCCAGCAGCAGATCCAGGGTTTACGCGAACACCGGGGAGCTGTTTTTT.

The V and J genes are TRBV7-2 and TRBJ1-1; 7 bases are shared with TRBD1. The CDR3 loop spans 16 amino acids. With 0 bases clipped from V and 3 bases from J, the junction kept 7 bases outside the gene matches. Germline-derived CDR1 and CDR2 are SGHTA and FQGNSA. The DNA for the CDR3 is TGTGCCAGCAGCTTAGCGCGTTTAGGGGGCGACACTGAAGCTTTCTTT. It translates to CASSLARLGGDTEAFF.

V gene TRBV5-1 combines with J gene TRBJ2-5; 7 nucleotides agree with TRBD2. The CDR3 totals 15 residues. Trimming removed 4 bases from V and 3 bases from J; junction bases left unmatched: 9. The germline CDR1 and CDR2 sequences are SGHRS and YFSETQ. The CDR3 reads CASSPPVAGEETQYF. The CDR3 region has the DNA TGCGCCAGCAGCCCGCCTGTGGCGGGAGAAGAGACCCAGTACTTC.

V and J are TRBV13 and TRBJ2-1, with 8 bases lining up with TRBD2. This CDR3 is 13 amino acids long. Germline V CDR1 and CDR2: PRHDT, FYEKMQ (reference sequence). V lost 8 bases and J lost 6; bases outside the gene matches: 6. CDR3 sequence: CASQREPGNEQFF. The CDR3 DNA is TGTGCCAGCCAGCGGGAGCCAGGCAATGAGCAGTTCTTC.

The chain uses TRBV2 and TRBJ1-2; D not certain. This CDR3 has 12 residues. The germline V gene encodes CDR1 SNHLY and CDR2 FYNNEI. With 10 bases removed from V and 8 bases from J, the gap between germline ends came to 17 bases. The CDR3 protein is CANRQAFEGYTF. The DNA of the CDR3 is TGTGCCAACCGGCAGGCGTTCGAGGGCTACACCTTC.

CDR3 region: CASSQGGGTGGNEQFF. The DNA for the CDR3 is TGCGCCAGCAGCCAAGGCGGGGGGACAGGGGGCAATGAGCAGTTCTTC. The genes are TRBV4-1 and TRBJ2-1, with 11 bases fitting TRBD1. Losses at the gene ends were 1 base for V and 6 bases for J; bases not matched to a gene: 5. This CDR3 is 16 amino acids long. Germline CDR1 and CDR2: MGHRA and YSYEKL.

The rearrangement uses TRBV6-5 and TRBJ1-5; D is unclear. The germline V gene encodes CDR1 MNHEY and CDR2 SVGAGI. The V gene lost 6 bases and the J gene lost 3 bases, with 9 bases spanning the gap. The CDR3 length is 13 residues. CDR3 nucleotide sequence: TGTGCCAGCAGGTACGCGGACAATCAGCCCCAGCATTTT. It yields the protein CASRYADNQPQHF.

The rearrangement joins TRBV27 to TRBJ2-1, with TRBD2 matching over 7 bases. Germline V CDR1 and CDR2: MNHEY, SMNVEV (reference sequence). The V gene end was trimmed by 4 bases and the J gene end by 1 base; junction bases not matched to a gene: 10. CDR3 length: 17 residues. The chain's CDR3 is CASSSPYLAASYNEQFF. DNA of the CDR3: TGTGCCAGCAGTTCCCCATACCTAGCGGCGTCCTACAATGAGCAGTTCTTC.

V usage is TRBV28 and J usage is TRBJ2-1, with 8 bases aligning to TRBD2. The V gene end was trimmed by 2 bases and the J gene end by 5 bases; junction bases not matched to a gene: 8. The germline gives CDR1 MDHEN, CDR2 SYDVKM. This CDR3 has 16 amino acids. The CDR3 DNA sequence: TGTGCCAGCAGTTTAGTAACTAGCGGATCCCACAATGAGCAGTTCTTC. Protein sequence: CASSLVTSGSHNEQFF. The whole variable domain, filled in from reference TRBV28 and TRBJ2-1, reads DVKVTQSSRYLVKRTGEKVFLECVQDMDHENMFWYRQDPGLGLRLIYFSYDVKMKEKGDIPEGYSVSREKKERFSLILESASTNQTSMYLCASSLVTSGSHNEQFFGPGTRLTVL.

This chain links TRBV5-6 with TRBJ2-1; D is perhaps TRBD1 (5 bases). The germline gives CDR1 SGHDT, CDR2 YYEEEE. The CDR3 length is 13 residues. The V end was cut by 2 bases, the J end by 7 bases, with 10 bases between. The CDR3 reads CASSFGAGNEQFF. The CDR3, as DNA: TGTGCCAGCAGCTTTGGGGCCGGGAATGAGCAGTTCTTC.

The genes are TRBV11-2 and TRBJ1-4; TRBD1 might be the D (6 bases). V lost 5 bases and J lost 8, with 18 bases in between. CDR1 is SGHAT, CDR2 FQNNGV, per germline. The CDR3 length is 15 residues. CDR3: CASSQGQGPQEKLFF. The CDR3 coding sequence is TGTGCCAGCAGCCAGGGGCAAGGGCCTCAAGAAAAACTGTTTTTT.

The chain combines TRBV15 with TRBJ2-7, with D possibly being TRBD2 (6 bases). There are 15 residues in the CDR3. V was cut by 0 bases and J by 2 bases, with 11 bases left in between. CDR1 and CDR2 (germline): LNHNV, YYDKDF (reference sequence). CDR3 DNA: TGTGCCACCAGCAGAGATTCGGGGGAGGCCTACGAGCAGTACTTC. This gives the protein CATSRDSGEAYEQYF.

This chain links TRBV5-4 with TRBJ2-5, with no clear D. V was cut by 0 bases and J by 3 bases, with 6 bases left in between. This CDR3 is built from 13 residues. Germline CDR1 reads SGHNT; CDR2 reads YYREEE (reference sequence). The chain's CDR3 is CASSLGLEETQYF. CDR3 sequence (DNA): TGTGCCAGCAGCTTGGGGCTTGAAGAGACCCAGTACTTC.

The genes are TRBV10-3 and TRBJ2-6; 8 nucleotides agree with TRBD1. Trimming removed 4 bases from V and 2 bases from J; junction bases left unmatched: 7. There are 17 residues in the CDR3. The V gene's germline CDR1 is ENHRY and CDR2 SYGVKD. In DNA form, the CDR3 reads TGTGCCATCAGTGTTGGACAGGGACCAACTGGGGCCAACGTCCTGACTTTC. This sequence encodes CAISVGQGPTGANVLTF.

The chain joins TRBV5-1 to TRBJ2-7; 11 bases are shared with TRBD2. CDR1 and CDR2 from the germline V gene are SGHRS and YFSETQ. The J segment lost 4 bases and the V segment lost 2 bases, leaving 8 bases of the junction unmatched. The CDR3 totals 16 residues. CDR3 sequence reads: CASSFGWTSGSYEQYF. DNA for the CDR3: TGCGCCAGCAGCTTTGGATGGACTAGCGGGTCTTACGAGCAGTACTTC. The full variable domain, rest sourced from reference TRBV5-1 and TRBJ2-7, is KAGVTQTPRYLIKTRGQQVTLSCSPISGHRSVSWYQQTPGQGLQFLFEYFSETQRNKGNFPGRFSGRQFSNSRSEMNVSTLELGDSALYLCASSFGWTSGSYEQYFGPGTRLTVT.

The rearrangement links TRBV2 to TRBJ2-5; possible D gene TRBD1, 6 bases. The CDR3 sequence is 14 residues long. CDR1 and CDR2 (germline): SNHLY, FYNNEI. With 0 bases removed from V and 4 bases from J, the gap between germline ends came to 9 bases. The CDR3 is CASSEAWGRETQYF. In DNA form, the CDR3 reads TGTGCCAGCAGTGAAGCATGGGGGCGAGAGACCCAGTACTTC.

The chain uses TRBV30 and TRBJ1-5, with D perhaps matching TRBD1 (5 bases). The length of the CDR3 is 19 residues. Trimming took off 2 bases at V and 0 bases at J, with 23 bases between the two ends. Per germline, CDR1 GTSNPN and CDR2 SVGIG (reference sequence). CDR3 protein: CAWSRTRKTERYSNQPQHF. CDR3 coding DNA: TGTGCCTGGAGTCGCACAAGGAAGACAGAACGGTATAGCAATCAGCCCCAGCATTTT. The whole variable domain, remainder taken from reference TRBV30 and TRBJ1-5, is SQTIHQWPATLVQPVGSPLSLECTVEGTSNPNLYWYRQAAGRGLQLLFYSVGIGQISSEVPQNLSASRPQDRQFILSSKKLLLSDSGFYLCAWSRTRKTERYSNQPQHFGDGTRLSIL.

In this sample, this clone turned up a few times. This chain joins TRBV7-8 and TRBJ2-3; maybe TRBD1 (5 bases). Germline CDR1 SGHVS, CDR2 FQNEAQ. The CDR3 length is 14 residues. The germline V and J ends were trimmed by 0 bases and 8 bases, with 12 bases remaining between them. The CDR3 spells CASSLATAVTTQYF. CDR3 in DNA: TGTGCCAGCAGCTTAGCGACAGCTGTAACTACGCAGTATTTT.

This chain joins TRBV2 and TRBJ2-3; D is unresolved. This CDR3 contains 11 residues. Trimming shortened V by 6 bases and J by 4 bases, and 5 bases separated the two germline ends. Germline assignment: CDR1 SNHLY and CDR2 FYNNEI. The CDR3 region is CASSFADTQYF. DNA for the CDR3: TGTGCCAGCAGCTTTGCAGATACGCAGTATTTT.

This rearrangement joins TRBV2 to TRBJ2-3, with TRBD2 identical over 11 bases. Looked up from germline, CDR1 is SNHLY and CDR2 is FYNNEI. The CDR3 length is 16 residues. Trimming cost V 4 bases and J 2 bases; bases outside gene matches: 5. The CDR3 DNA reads TGTGCCAGCAGTGGGGGACTAGCGGTAAACACAGATACGCAGTATTTT. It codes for CASSGGLAVNTDTQYF. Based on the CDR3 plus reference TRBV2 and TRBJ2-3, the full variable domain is EPEVTQTPSHQVTQMGQEVILRCVPISNHLYFYWYRQILGQKVEFLVSFYNNEISEKSEIFDDQFSVERPDGSNFTLKIRSTKLEDSAMYFCASSGGLAVNTDTQYFGPGTRLTVL.

The CDR3 protein is CASSPRGETQYF. CDR3 DNA: TGTGCCAGCAGCCCTCGAGGGGAGACCCAGTACTTC. V usage is TRBV12-3 or TRBV12-4 and J usage is TRBJ2-5, with D perhaps matching TRBD2 (5 bases). The CDR3 is 12 amino acids. Trimming removed 6 bases at V and 5 bases at J, with 10 bases between.